Each of the 30 T cell receptor beta chains below was sequenced from the same sample in a study of T cell responses to AZD1222 COVID-19 vaccine. The method was immunoSEQ multiplex PCR; TCRdb's version includes in-frame clones alone and lacks a portion of them. The sample includes 90,000 to 150,000 clones, roughly nine tenths of them seen just once. The sample was peripheral blood, taken on day 0 of AZD1222 vaccination. The receptors shown here come from an adult in good health.

The chain couples TRBV3-1 (or the pseudogene TRBV3-2) to TRBJ2-7, with TRBD1 matching over 7 bases. Trimming took 4 bases from V and 2 from J; bases not matched to a gene: 11. The CDR3 is made up of 16 amino acids. CDR1 is LGHDT, CDR2 YNNKEL, per germline (reference sequence). The CDR3 DNA reads as TGTGCCAGCAGCCTCGATCCGGGACAGAAGACCTACGAGCAGTACTTC. It is translated as CASSLDPGQKTYEQYF.

This sequence joins TRBV20-1 and TRBJ2-7; 14 positions agree with TRBD2. This CDR3 contains 15 residues. Germline V lookup: CDR1 DFQATT, CDR2 SNEGSKA (reference sequence). Unmatched junction bases numbered 6, after V lost 3 bases and J lost 5 bases. The CDR3 here is CSASSPGLAGDEQYF. In DNA, the CDR3 is TGCAGTGCTAGTTCCCCGGGACTAGCGGGGGACGAGCAGTACTTC.

This chain links TRBV7-3 with TRBJ1-3; D is undetermined. Germline lookup yields CDR1 SGHTA and CDR2 FQGTGA. V lost 3 bases and J 7 bases, leaving 1 base between the germline ends. The CDR3 extends over 10 amino acids. CDR3 sequence: CASSFNTIYF. The CDR3 coding sequence is TGTGCCAGCAGCTTTAACACCATATATTTT.

The chain joins TRBV2 to TRBJ2-1; TRBD1 might be the D (6 bases). Trimming took off 8 bases at V and 0 bases at J, with 11 bases between the two ends. This CDR3 is 14 amino acids long. Germline V gene sequence: CDR1 SNHLY, CDR2 FYNNEI. CDR3 in amino acids: CASLGDNSYNEQFF. The CDR3 nucleotides are TGTGCCAGCTTAGGGGACAACTCCTACAATGAGCAGTTCTTC.

This rearrangement joins TRBV29-1 to TRBJ2-7; 8 nucleotides match TRBD2. This CDR3 contains 11 residues. Germline V gene lookup returns CDR1 SQVTM and CDR2 ANQGSEA. Germline trimming cut 6 bases from V and 7 bases from J; bases unmatched to any gene: 5. This CDR3 reads CSVRLAREQYF. CDR3 coding DNA: TGCAGCGTGAGACTAGCGAGGGAGCAGTACTTC.

The chain couples TRBV4-2 to TRBJ1-2, with unresolved D. The CDR3 runs 14 residues. Looked up from germline, CDR1 is LGHNA and CDR2 is YNFKEQ. V was pared by 1 base and J by 5 bases, with 11 bases between. CDR3: CASSQGYGVYGYTF. The DNA for the CDR3 is TGTGCCAGCAGCCAAGGCTACGGGGTGTATGGCTACACCTTC.

This clone was found a few times. The V and J genes are TRBV5-1 and TRBJ2-7, with D possibly being TRBD1 or TRBD2 (7 bases each). This CDR3 has 16 residues. V gave up 4 bases and J gave up 0 bases, with 17 bases separating them. The germline V gene encodes CDR1 SGHRS and CDR2 YFSETQ. CDR3 in DNA: TGCGCCAGCAGCCCCAGACAGGGACTACCCTCCTACGAGCAGTACTTC. It encodes CASSPRQGLPSYEQYF.

This chain uses TRBV29-1 with TRBJ1-5; D may be TRBD1 (5 bases). The CDR3 length is 13 residues. Germline V CDR1 and CDR2: SQVTM, ANQGSEA. Trimming took off 3 bases at V and 5 bases at J, with 11 bases between the two ends. CDR3 coding DNA: TGCAGCGTTGAGACGGGGCGAGATCAGCCCCAGCATTTT. Translated, it gives CSVETGRDQPQHF.

The V gene is TRBV15, the J gene TRBJ2-7; 14 nucleotides line up with TRBD2. CDR3 length equals 15 residues. Germline loops: CDR1 LNHNV, CDR2 YYDKDF (reference sequence). V lost 3 bases, J lost 6 bases, and 4 bases stayed unmatched. CDR3 region: CATSRTSGRAVEQYF. As DNA, the CDR3 is TGTGCCACCAGCAGGACTAGCGGGAGGGCCGTCGAGCAGTACTTC.

V usage is TRBV4-1 and J usage is TRBJ1-1; 7 bases agree with TRBD1. Unmatched junction bases numbered 5, after V lost 1 base and J lost 3 bases. Per germline, CDR1 MGHRA and CDR2 YSYEKL. CDR3 length: 15 residues. The CDR3 nucleotides are TGCGCCAGCAGCCAAGCCGACAGGGATCACACTGAAGCTTTCTTT. This gives the protein CASSQADRDHTEAFF.

This clone occurred a few times. The chain employs TRBV5-1 and TRBJ1-2, with 8 bases aligning to TRBD1. The germline CDR1 and CDR2 sequences are SGHRS and YFSETQ. Losses at the gene ends were 0 bases for V and 4 bases for J; bases not matched to a gene: 5. The CDR3 has 15 amino acids. Here the CDR3 DNA reads TGCGCCAGCAGCTTGGAGGCAGGGGGCACCTATGGCTACACCTTC. Amino acid sequence: CASSLEAGGTYGYTF.

The chain uses TRBV6-6 and TRBJ2-7; D uncertain. The length of the CDR3 is 12 residues. Trimming left V 5 bases short and J 3 bases short, with 8 bases between. Germline CDR1 reads MNHNY; CDR2 reads SVGAGI (reference sequence). The CDR3 coding sequence is TGTGCCAGCAGTCCTACAGTCTACGAGCAGTACTTC. As protein: CASSPTVYEQYF.

CDR3 sequence reads: CASSLRAGANYGYTF. CDR3 sequence (DNA): TGTGCCAGCAGCTTAAGGGCTGGAGCTAACTATGGCTACACCTTC. The V and J genes are TRBV7-9 and TRBJ1-2; D unresolved. This CDR3 contains 15 residues. With 2 bases removed from V and 0 bases from J, the gap between germline ends came to 10 bases. Germline V CDR1 and CDR2: SEHNR, FQNEAQ (reference sequence).

CDR3 bases: TGTGCCTGGAGTCACCCTGGACAGGAAACTAACTATGGCTACACCTTC. It yields the protein CAWSHPGQETNYGYTF. The V call is TRBV30, the J call TRBJ1-2; 7 bases match TRBD1. The CDR3 has 16 amino acids. The germline V gene has CDR1 GTSNPN and CDR2 SVGIG (reference sequence). V dropped 2 bases and J dropped 0; count of bases not matched to a gene: 9.

The chain recombines TRBV28 with TRBJ2-6; D perhaps matches TRBD2 (6 bases). The germline V and J ends were trimmed by 6 bases and 0 bases, with 12 bases remaining between them. Germline CDR1 and CDR2: MDHEN and SYDVKM. This CDR3 is built from 16 residues. As DNA, the CDR3 is TGTGCCAGCAGCCCCGCCGGGGGCTCTGGGGCCAACGTCCTGACTTTC. The encoded protein is CASSPAGGSGANVLTF.

The chain is built from TRBV5-4 and TRBJ2-2; the match to TRBD1 covers 7 bases. CDR1 is SGHNT, CDR2 YYREEE, per germline (reference sequence). After removal of 4 bases from V and 6 bases from J, the junction contained 6 bases not matched to a gene. The CDR3 has 14 amino acids. In DNA form, the CDR3 reads TGTGCCAGCAGCGCCGGACAGGTTGCCGGGGAGCTGTTTTTT. Translating gives CASSAGQVAGELFF.

The J gene is TRBJ2-5, the V gene TRBV3-1 (or the pseudogene TRBV3-2), with 9 bases identical to TRBD2. Germline CDR1 LGHDT, CDR2 YNNKEL (reference sequence). This CDR3 spans 16 amino acids. Germline trimming cut 2 bases from V and 5 bases from J; bases unmatched to any gene: 9. The CDR3 reads CASSQLAGGPSETQYF. In nucleotides, the CDR3 is TGTGCCAGCAGCCAACTCGCGGGAGGGCCCTCGGAGACCCAGTACTTC.

V and J are TRBV9 and TRBJ1-2; D is possibly TRBD1 (5 bases). Trimming took 4 bases from V and 1 from J, leaving 11 bases between them. This CDR3 is built from 14 residues. The germline V gene has CDR1 SGDLS and CDR2 YYNGEE. CDR3 nucleotides: TGTGCCAGCAGCTTAGGGGTTTTTAACTATGGCTACACCTTC. Encoded protein: CASSLGVFNYGYTF.

The chain uses TRBV29-1 and TRBJ1-2; tentatively, D is TRBD1 (6 bases). The CDR3 totals 15 residues. V dropped 6 bases and J dropped 9 bases, with 26 bases sitting between them. The germline V gene has CDR1 SQVTM and CDR2 ANQGSEA. CDR3 in DNA: TGCAGCGTCATATTTATGTCAATGGACAGTCGGCGCTACACCTTC. Residues: CSVIFMSMDSRRYTF.

The chain couples TRBV5-6 to TRBJ1-3; D gene unclear. Germline loops: CDR1 SGHDT, CDR2 YYEEEE. CDR3 length equals 15 residues. V lost 1 base to trimming and J lost 0 bases, with 8 bases between them. CDR3 sequence: CASSLRVVSGNTIYF. CDR3 nucleotides: TGTGCCAGCAGCTTGCGGGTAGTCTCTGGAAACACCATATATTTT.

This clone was detected only once. The V call is TRBV5-1, the J call TRBJ1-3; TRBD1 is a possible D gene (5 bases). The CDR3 spans 13 residues. Deletions cut 0 bases from V and 8 bases from J, with 9 bases between. Germline CDR1 SGHRS, CDR2 YFSETQ. The CDR3 region has the DNA TGCGCCAGCAGCTTGGAAGGGGCCGACACCATATATTTT. Protein sequence: CASSLEGADTIYF.

This chain connects TRBV6-1 to TRBJ2-1; D unresolved. Germline-derived CDR1 and CDR2 are MNHNS and SASEGT. V lost 2 bases and J 10 bases, leaving 6 bases between the germline ends. The CDR3 runs 11 residues. The CDR3 DNA reads as TGTGCCAGCAGTGAATTATGGGAGCAGTTCTTC. Amino acid sequence: CASSELWEQFF.

Only one count was recorded for this clone. V and J are TRBV6-6 and TRBJ2-7; D uncertain. Germline V lookup: CDR1 MNHNY, CDR2 SVGAGI (reference sequence). With 5 bases removed from V and 4 bases from J, the gap between germline ends came to 6 bases. The CDR3 consists of 11 residues. CDR3 sequence reads: CASSRQYEQYF. The CDR3 nucleotides are TGTGCCAGCAGTCGACAATACGAGCAGTACTTC.

This chain links TRBV29-1 with TRBJ2-1; the match to TRBD2 covers 11 bases. This CDR3 is built from 14 residues. The trim removed 6 bases at V and 4 bases at J, leaving 5 bases unmatched. CDR1 and CDR2 (germline): SQVTM, ANQGSEA. Here the CDR3 reads CSVAGTSGYNEQFF. For the CDR3, the DNA is TGCAGCGTGGCCGGGACTAGCGGATACAATGAGCAGTTCTTC.

The CDR3 sequence is CASSQHWGQGNEKLFF. CDR3 DNA sequence: TGTGCCAGCAGCCAACACTGGGGACAGGGAAATGAAAAACTGTTTTTT. V is TRBV4-2 and J is TRBJ1-4, with 9 bases lining up with TRBD1. The J segment lost 5 bases and the V segment lost 2 bases, leaving 6 bases of the junction unmatched. The CDR3 extends over 16 amino acids. Germline CDR1 and CDR2: LGHNA and YNFKEQ.

V is TRBV3-1 (or the pseudogene TRBV3-2) and J is TRBJ2-5; 9 nucleotides align to TRBD2. The J segment lost 4 bases and the V segment lost 2 bases, leaving 2 bases of the junction unmatched. The CDR3 sequence is 14 residues long. Per the germline V gene, CDR1 is LGHDT and CDR2 is YNNKEL (reference sequence). This CDR3 is CASSQTLAGETQYF. Here the CDR3 DNA reads TGTGCCAGCAGCCAAACACTAGCGGGAGAGACCCAGTACTTC.

The CDR3 region is CATSEGGRYGYTF. CDR3 bases: TGTGCCACCAGTGAGGGAGGGAGGTACGGCTACACCTTC. The rearrangement uses TRBV24-1 and TRBJ1-2; D not certain. This CDR3 is built from 13 residues. V was shortened by 4 bases and J by 8 bases, with 13 bases between the two germline ends. Germline V gives CDR1 KGHDR, CDR2 SFDVKD.

The chain joins TRBV5-4 to TRBJ1-2; TRBD1 matches at 9 bases. The CDR3 is 16 amino acids. Trimming removed 5 bases from V and 2 bases from J; junction bases left unmatched: 10. Per the germline V gene, CDR1 is SGHNT and CDR2 is YYREEE (reference sequence). CDR3 bases: TGTGCCAGCAGTCCGGGACAGGGTATGGTGAACTATGGCTACACCTTC. As protein: CASSPGQGMVNYGYTF.

This clone showed up just once. The chain recombines TRBV10-2 with TRBJ2-7; no clear D gene. The CDR3 is made up of 14 amino acids. The germline V gene has CDR1 WSHSY and CDR2 SAAADI. V shed 7 bases and J shed 0 bases, with 13 bases lying between them. The CDR3 reads CASKSGSTSYEQYF. The CDR3 DNA sequence: TGCGCCAGCAAGTCGGGCAGCACCTCCTACGAGCAGTACTTC.

J is TRBJ1-1 and V is TRBV7-2; maybe TRBD1 (5 bases). V was trimmed by 6 bases and J by 5 bases, leaving 13 bases between them. The CDR3 is 13 residues long. Germline CDR1 reads SGHTA; CDR2 reads FQGNSA. CDR3 sequence: CASSTRVGTEAFF. CDR3 in DNA: TGTGCCAGCAGTACCAGGGTGGGGACTGAAGCTTTCTTT. The variable domain in full, completed from reference TRBV7-2 and TRBJ1-1, reads GAGVSQSPSNKVTEKGKDVELRCDPISGHTALYWYRQSLGQGLEFLIYFQGNSAPDKSGLPSDRFSAERTGGSVSTLTIQRTQQEDSAVYLCASSTRVGTEAFFGQGTRLTVV.